This passage covers 28 T cell receptor beta chains from one sample sequenced in a study of blood T cells in healthy people across ages. Then a second PCR, running roughly 7 to 11 cycles, was carried out with a sample-barcoded 5' primer and a J-beta primer mix. TCRdb reprocessed the 5' RACE reads via MiXCR and lists one record per CDR3 protein. Among about 650,000 distinct CDR3 sequences listed, 32% were seen once. Sequenced material: blood. All receptors derive from a woman at least 80 years old in good health.

This clonotype was recorded at least ten times. The V gene is TRBV7-9, the J gene TRBJ1-2, with TRBD1 as a possible D gene (5 bases). V was pared by 1 base and J by 2 bases, with 14 bases between. From germline, CDR1 is SEHNR and CDR2 FQNEAQ (reference sequence). The CDR3 extends over 16 amino acids. CDR3: CASSLGGTKNNYGYTF. For the CDR3, the DNA is TGTGCCAGCAGCTTAGGAGGGACCAAAAACAACTATGGCTACACCTTC.

In its sample, this clonotype was seen many times. The chain links TRBV7-2 to TRBJ1-1; TRBD1 matches 9 bases. The CDR3 length is 16 residues. Losses at the gene ends were 5 bases for V and 1 base for J; bases not matched to a gene: 8. CDR1 is SGHTA, CDR2 FQGNSA, per germline. The CDR3 sequence is CASSPRDRVGNTEAFF. The CDR3 nucleotides read TGTGCCAGCAGCCCCCGGGACAGGGTGGGGAACACTGAAGCTTTCTTT.

Of note for this clonotype: Relative to the germline gene, one junction end is altered; a read error may explain this. J is TRBJ1-2 and V is TRBV7-9; D may be TRBD1 (5 bases). Looked up from germline, CDR1 is SEHNR and CDR2 is FQNEAQ (reference sequence). This CDR3 contains 16 residues. The CDR3 sequence is CTSSSSGGEVAYGYTF. As DNA, the CDR3 is TGTACCAGCAGCTCTTCAGGAGGGGAGGTCGCCTATGGCTACACCTTC.

This clonotype was seen many times. J is TRBJ2-4 and V is TRBV6-2 or TRBV6-3, with no clear D. TRBJ2-7 explains the end of the DNA better; the J call may be wrong. This CDR3 region has 11 residues. In germline, CDR1 is MNHEY, CDR2 SVGEGT. This CDR3 is CASSPLIEQYF. CDR3 bases: TGTGCCAGCAGTCCTCTTATCGAGCAGTACTTC.

This clonotype has ten or more counts. This sequence joins TRBV5-5 and TRBJ1-6, with 8 bases lining up with TRBD1. The ends lost 0 bases at V and 4 bases at J; junction bases unmatched: 9. The germline CDR1 and CDR2 sequences are SGHKS and YYEKEE (reference sequence). CDR3 size: 18 residues. CDR3 in amino acids: CASSLASGGQEYNSPLHF. The CDR3 region has the DNA TGTGCCAGCAGCTTGGCCTCCGGGGGACAGGAGTATAATTCACCCCTCCACTTT.

This clonotype occurred many times. The chain carries TRBV7-9 and TRBJ1-4, with 8 bases matching TRBD1. The CDR3 covers 14 residues. CDR1 is SEHNR and CDR2 is FQNEAQ in the germline V gene (reference sequence). V lost 5 bases and J lost 7; bases outside the gene matches: 6. CDR3: CASSRTGFVEKLFF. CDR3 DNA: TGTGCCAGCAGCCGGACAGGGTTTGTTGAAAAACTGTTTTTT.

In regard to this clonotype: This could be a read error, since a much larger clone is one nucleotide away. This sequence joins TRBV24-1 and TRBJ2-1; D could derive from TRBD1 or TRBD2 (5 bases each). The CDR3 is 16 residues long. The germline CDR1 and CDR2 sequences are KGHDR and SFDVKD. The CDR3 nucleotides read TGTGCCACCAGTGATTTCACCAGGGCCAAGAGGGCTGAGCGGTTCTTC. Translating gives CATSDFTRAKRAERFF.

There are many counts of this clonotype. This chain links TRBV30 with TRBJ2-1; 16 nucleotides match TRBD2. This CDR3 region has 16 residues. Germline assignment: CDR1 GTSNPN and CDR2 SVGIG (reference sequence). V dropped 0 bases and J dropped 9; count of bases not matched to a gene: 5. The CDR3 DNA follows: TGTGCCTGGAGTGTAGGGACTAGCGGGGGGGCCACTGAGCAGTTCTTC. This sequence encodes CAWSVGTSGGATEQFF.

This clonotype appeared many times. The rearrangement joins TRBV6-2 or TRBV6-3 to TRBJ2-5; D unclear. In germline, CDR1 is MNHEY, CDR2 SVGEGT. Trimming pared 5 bases from V and 8 bases from J, leaving 12 bases between. CDR3 length equals 12 residues. CDR3 in DNA: TGTGCCAGCAGTCCCCAATCTAGAACCCAGTACTTC. Amino acids: CASSPQSRTQYF.

In this sample, this clonotype turned up a few times. This may be a read error: a much more frequent sequence differs by one nucleotide. The chain links TRBV7-2 to TRBJ2-1, with unresolved D. The CDR3 is 15 residues long. CDR1 and CDR2 from the germline V gene are SGHTA and FQGNSA. V was clipped by 5 bases and J by 10 bases, with 21 bases between them. The CDR3 protein is CASSPTVKSSYEQFF. The CDR3 DNA is TGTGCCAGCAGCCCCACAGTCAAGAGCTCCTACGAGCAGTTCTTC.

Ten or more counts support this clonotype. The chain recombines TRBV7-9 with TRBJ1-2, with D possibly being TRBD1 (5 bases). CDR3 length: 14 residues. V gave up 5 bases and J gave up 5 bases, with 15 bases separating them. Germline V CDR1 and CDR2: SEHNR, FQNEAQ (reference sequence). CDR3 bases: TGTGCCAGCAGCGGAGGGACGGCATTATATGGCTACACCTTC. This encodes CASSGGTALYGYTF. Complete variable domain (other parts from reference TRBV7-9 and TRBJ1-2): DTGVSQNPRHKITKRGQNVTFRCDPISEHNRLYWYRQTLGQGPEFLTYFQNEAQLEKSRLLSDRFSAERPKGSFSTLEIQRTEQGDSAMYLCASSGGTALYGYTFGSGTRLTVV.

This clonotype was seen more than once but under ten times. The rearrangement joins TRBV3-1 to TRBJ1-2, with 7 bases fitting TRBD1. J lost 8 bases, V lost 5 bases, and 5 bases had no gene match. This CDR3 spans 12 amino acids. From germline, CDR1 is LGHDT and CDR2 YNNKEL (reference sequence). CDR3 coding DNA: TGTGCCAGCAGCAGGACAGGTTGGGGCTACACCTTC. Translation gives CASSRTGWGYTF.

This clonotype turned up a few times. This chain uses TRBV12-3 or TRBV12-4 with TRBJ2-7; D perhaps matches TRBD2 (7 bases). The CDR3 extends over 13 amino acids. Trimming took 3 bases from V and 4 from J, leaving 10 bases between them. CDR3 coding DNA: TGTGCCAGCAGTTTGGGGGGGCGGTACGAGCAGTACTTC. Translating it yields CASSLGGRYEQYF.

The chain couples TRBV18 to TRBJ1-2; D is undetermined. The V end was cut by 1 base, the J end by 4 bases, with 7 bases between. Looked up from germline, CDR1 is KGHSH and CDR2 is LQKENI. The CDR3 consists of 13 residues. CDR3 sequence reads: CASSPRGTYGYTF. As DNA, the CDR3 is TGTGCCAGCTCACCACGGGGAACCTATGGCTACACCTTC.

V usage is TRBV7-9 and J usage is TRBJ1-4, with unresolved D. The CDR3 spans 16 residues. The ends were cut back, 4 bases at V and 0 bases at J, with 12 bases in the middle. Germline CDR1 SEHNR, CDR2 FQNEAQ (reference sequence). CDR3 region: CASSSGVPATNEKLFF. Written as DNA, the CDR3 is TGTGCCAGCAGCTCGGGCGTTCCTGCAACTAATGAAAAACTGTTTTTT.

This clonotype has ten or more counts. The chain links TRBV7-3 to TRBJ2-1; 8 bases align to TRBD2. The CDR3 has 14 residues. Germline CDR1 SGHTA, CDR2 FQGTGA. V lost 8 bases and J lost 10; bases outside the gene matches: 13. The CDR3 nucleotides are TGTGCCAGCTCTGGGATAGGTAGCGGGGACGAGCAGTTCTTC. As protein: CASSGIGSGDEQFF.

There are many counts of this clonotype. The V gene is TRBV25-1, the J gene TRBJ1-2; D ambiguous. The CDR3 contains 12 residues. The V end was cut by 3 bases, the J end by 3 bases, with 5 bases between. Germline CDR1 MGHDK, CDR2 SYGVNS. The CDR3 sequence: CASSDSYYGYTF. DNA of the CDR3: TGTGCCAGCAGTGACAGCTACTATGGCTACACCTTC.

This clonotype appeared many times. The chain is built from TRBV6-2 or TRBV6-3 and TRBJ1-5, with 8 bases aligning to TRBD1. V shed 2 bases, J shed 4 bases, and the junction held 4 bases outside the gene matches. This CDR3 contains 15 residues. Germline CDR1 and CDR2: MNHEY and SVGEGT. For the CDR3, the DNA is TGTGCCAGCAGTTACGGAGGGACAGGTAATCAGCCCCAGCATTTT. Encoded protein: CASSYGGTGNQPQHF.

The gene calls are TRBV20-1 and TRBJ2-7, with 7 nucleotides matching TRBD1. This CDR3 has 15 residues. The germline V gene encodes CDR1 DFQATT and CDR2 SNEGSKA (reference sequence). V lost 0 bases, J lost 2 bases, and 7 bases stayed unmatched. The CDR3 loop reads CSARDPTGSPYEQYF. The CDR3 DNA sequence: TGCAGTGCTAGAGACCCGACAGGGAGTCCCTACGAGCAGTACTTC.

This clonotype was observed many times. The genes are TRBV6-2 or TRBV6-3 and TRBJ2-7; the D gene is possibly TRBD1 (5 bases). This CDR3 contains 13 residues. Germline values: CDR1 MNHEY, CDR2 SVGEGT. The V and J ends lost 9 bases and 3 bases respectively, with 15 bases between them. The CDR3 bases are TGTGCCAGTAGCAAAGGGGAATTCTACGAGCAGTACTTC. Its translation: CASSKGEFYEQYF.

This clonotype was seen repeatedly, ten times or more. The V call is TRBV10-3, the J call TRBJ2-1, with D possibly being TRBD2 (6 bases). The V gene's germline CDR1 is ENHRY and CDR2 SYGVKD. The CDR3 is 14 residues long. Deletions cut 3 bases from V and 10 bases from J, with 16 bases between. In nucleotides, the CDR3 is TGTGCCATCAGTGACTCCCGGGAGCATGGAGAGCAGTTCTTC. This codes for CAISDSREHGEQFF.

In its sample, this clonotype was seen a few times. The chain employs TRBV15 and TRBJ2-2, with TRBD2 identical over 14 bases. The CDR3 runs 16 residues. Per germline, CDR1 LNHNV and CDR2 YYDKDF (reference sequence). The V segment lost 5 bases and the J segment 4 bases; nucleotides outside the gene matches: 3. CDR3 sequence reads: CATSEGLAGATGELFF. The CDR3 bases are TGTGCCACCAGCGAGGGACTAGCGGGGGCCACCGGGGAGCTGTTTTTT.

Of note for this clonotype: This could be a read error, since a much larger clone is one nucleotide away. The V gene is TRBV20-1, the J gene TRBJ1-2; 7 bases match TRBD1. The CDR3 totals 12 residues. Trimming at V came to 2 bases and at J to 8 bases, leaving 5 bases not matched to a gene. Per germline, CDR1 DFQATT and CDR2 SNEGSKA (reference sequence). The CDR3 loop reads CSARHRGGGYTF. DNA of the CDR3: TGCAGTGCTAGACACAGGGGTGGGGGCTACACCTTC.

This clonotype was recorded many times. This rearrangement joins TRBV29-1 to TRBJ2-1; D remains unclear. The germline gives CDR1 SQVTM, CDR2 ANQGSEA. V dropped 5 bases and J dropped 7 bases, with 6 bases sitting between them. The CDR3 is made up of 10 amino acids. In nucleotides, the CDR3 is TGCAGCGTTAGCCGGAATGAGCAGTTCTTC. As protein: CSVSRNEQFF.

The V gene is TRBV29-1, the J gene TRBJ1-1; D not resolved. The germline V gene has CDR1 SQVTM and CDR2 ANQGSEA. Trimming left V 4 bases short and J 0 bases short, with 9 bases between. This CDR3 is built from 13 residues. The CDR3 region is CSVGRVLNTEAFF. The CDR3 coding sequence is TGCAGCGTTGGTCGGGTTTTGAACACTGAAGCTTTCTTT.

There are a few counts of this clonotype. The chain uses TRBV9 and TRBJ2-5; D gene unclear. Germline loops: CDR1 SGDLS, CDR2 YYNGEE. Between the trimmed V and J ends, which lost 4 bases and 5 bases, there was a span of 12 bases. The CDR3 spans 13 residues. This chain's CDR3 is CASSRMVRETQYF. In DNA, the CDR3 is TGTGCCAGCAGCCGGATGGTCCGGGAGACCCAGTACTTC.

On this clonotype itself: This CDR3 fails to terminate in the conserved phenylalanine or tryptophan, so it likely reflects a read error. No DNA is shown, since the ends of the CDR3 on it are uncertain; the CDR3 is the one TCRdb lists. The chain recombines TRBV7-2 with TRBJ2-1; TRBD2 is the table's D call and was not checked against the DNA. Germline V gene sequence: CDR1 SGHTA, CDR2 FQGNSA. The CDR3 is 17 amino acids long, termini counted. CDR3 in amino acids: CASSPEGTARDGYTFGS.

In the case of this clonotype: The junction and the germline gene differ at one end; a read error may be behind it. This sequence joins TRBV20-1 and TRBJ2-7, with a weak D call TRBD2 (6 bases). The J call is in doubt because the DNA end fits TRBJ2-5 better. CDR1 and CDR2 (germline): DFQATT, SNEGSKA (reference sequence). The CDR3 spans 18 residues. Here the CDR3 reads CSVRAGIGSGSPRETQYF. The CDR3 DNA sequence: TGCAGTGTTAGAGCTGGAATCGGGAGCGGTTCCCCACGGGAGACCCAGTACTTC.